The rows below give T cell receptor beta chains drawn from one sample of a study of T cell responses to AZD1222 COVID-19 vaccine. TCRdb's copy holds only in-frame clones and misses some; the assay was immunoSEQ multiplex PCR. The sample yields about 40,000 clones, roughly 84% seen once. The sample here was peripheral blood, taken 28 days after the second AZD1222 dose. These receptor sequences come from an adult who received the AZD1222 COVID-19 vaccine. The CDR3 runs from the conserved cysteine through the conserved F or W. A D gene is named only where the DNA matches it firmly. Clone size is not always given. Where it is, it says once, few, many or a class for expanded clones.

D gene	V gene	J gene	clone size	CDR3 protein	CDR3 DNA
-	TRBV9	TRBJ1-3	-	CASSVGVRVGHTIYF	TGTGCCAGCAGCGTAGGGGTCAGGGTCGGACACACCATATATTTT
-	TRBV30	TRBJ2-1	-	CAWQKGSEQFF	TGTGCCTGGCAAAAGGGTTCGGAGCAGTTCTTC
-	TRBV9	TRBJ2-2	-	CASSVALGLNTGELFF	TGTGCCAGCAGCGTAGCCCTAGGGCTGAACACCGGGGAGCTGTTTTTT
-	TRBV9	TRBJ2-2	once	CASSVAPGITGELFF	TGTGCCAGCAGCGTAGCTCCCGGGATCACCGGGGAGCTGTTTTTT
-	TRBV30	TRBJ1-2	-	CAWSSWTGFDGYTF	TGTGCCTGGAGTTCTTGGACGGGGTTCGATGGCTACACCTTC
TRBD2	TRBV5-1	TRBJ2-3	once	CASSLAAGGPDTQYF	TGCGCCAGCAGCTTGGCGGCGGGGGGGCCAGATACGCAGTATTTT
-	TRBV11-1	TRBJ2-7	-	CASSLRLGHEQYF	TGTGCCAGCAGCCTCCGCCTGGGTCACGAGCAGTACTTC
-	TRBV6-5	TRBJ1-4	-	CATLQLGENEKLFF	TGTGCCACCCTCCAGTTAGGGGAAAATGAAAAACTGTTTTTT
-	TRBV27	TRBJ1-6	-	CASSFQRYSPLHF	TGTGCCAGCAGTTTTCAGAGATATTCACCCCTCCACTTT
-	TRBV20-1	TRBJ2-3	-	CSASWSRRDTQYF	TGCAGTGCTAGTTGGTCCCGCCGGGATACGCAGTATTTT